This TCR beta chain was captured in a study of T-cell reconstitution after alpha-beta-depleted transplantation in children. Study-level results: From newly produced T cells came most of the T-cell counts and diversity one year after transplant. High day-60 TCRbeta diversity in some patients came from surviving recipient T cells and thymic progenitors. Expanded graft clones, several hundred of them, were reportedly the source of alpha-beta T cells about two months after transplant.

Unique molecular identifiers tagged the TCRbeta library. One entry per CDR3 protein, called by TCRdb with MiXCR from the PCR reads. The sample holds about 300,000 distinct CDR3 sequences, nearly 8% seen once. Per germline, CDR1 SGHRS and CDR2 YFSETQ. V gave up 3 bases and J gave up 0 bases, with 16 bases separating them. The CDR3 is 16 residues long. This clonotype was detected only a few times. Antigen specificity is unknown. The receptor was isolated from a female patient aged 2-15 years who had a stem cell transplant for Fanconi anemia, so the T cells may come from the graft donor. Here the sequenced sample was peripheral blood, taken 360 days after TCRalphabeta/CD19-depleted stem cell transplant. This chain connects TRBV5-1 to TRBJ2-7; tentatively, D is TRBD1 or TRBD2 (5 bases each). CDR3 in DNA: TGCGCCAGCAGCTCGGGGCCGCAAAGGAGCTCCTACGAGCAGTACTTC. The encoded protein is CASSSGPQRSSYEQYF.